These 18 T cell receptor beta chains were all obtained from the same sample, sequenced in a study of CD4 T cells in relation to SARS-CoV-2 and coronaviruses. The unexposed donors gave CD4+ T cells in about 2011-2018, prior to COVID-19. After roughly ten days of culture, CD4+ T cells were isolated. These receptors have no known antigen. Sequenced by immunoSEQ multiplex PCR; TCRdb stores in-frame clones only, minus some. Here the sample spans over 25,000 clones, over 60% being singletons. Sequenced: CD4+ T cells from PBMCs, cultured in vitro. The receptors were gathered from a human donor in good health.

This clone was counted between two and nine times. V and J are TRBV7-3 and TRBJ1-5; D call uncertain. This CDR3 region has 13 residues. V was pared by 5 bases and J by 3 bases, with 8 bases between. CDR1 is SGHTA, CDR2 FQGTGA, per germline. CDR3 nucleotides: TGTGCCAGCAGCCTCGGTCCCAATCAGCCCCAGCATTTT. Translation gives CASSLGPNQPQHF.

The chain couples TRBV27 to TRBJ2-1; D possibly matches TRBD1 or TRBD2 (5 bases each). In germline, CDR1 is MNHEY, CDR2 SMNVEV (reference sequence). This CDR3 is 18 amino acids long. V lost 9 bases and J 7 bases, leaving 31 bases between the germline ends. The CDR3 region has the DNA TGTGCCAGGACCCAAAACCAGGATTCGAGGGAGTGGGGGAATGAGCAGTTCTTC. This translates into CARTQNQDSREWGNEQFF.

The rearrangement joins TRBV3-1 (or the pseudogene TRBV3-2) to TRBJ2-7, with TRBD1 identical over 10 bases. CDR1 is LGHDT and CDR2 is YNNKEL in the germline V gene (reference sequence). The CDR3 is made up of 14 amino acids. Trimming cost V 6 bases and J 3 bases; bases outside gene matches: 5. This CDR3 reads CASRFGTGDYEQYF. The CDR3 nucleotides are TGTGCCAGCAGGTTCGGGACAGGGGACTACGAGCAGTACTTC.

The chain couples TRBV6-5 to TRBJ1-6; D possibly corresponds to TRBD1 (5 bases). The CDR3 is made up of 15 amino acids. The germline CDR1 and CDR2 sequences are MNHEY and SVGAGI. V gave up 5 bases and J gave up 2 bases, with 10 bases separating them. CDR3: CASSQGRAYNSPLHF. CDR3 DNA: TGTGCCAGCAGTCAGGGACGGGCCTATAATTCACCCCTCCACTTT.

This clone occurred a few times. V usage is TRBV10-3 and J usage is TRBJ1-5, with D hard to call. V lost 2 bases and J 7 bases, leaving 12 bases between the germline ends. The length of the CDR3 is 14 residues. Germline V gives CDR1 ENHRY, CDR2 SYGVKD. The CDR3 coding sequence is TGTGCCATCAGTGAGCCGGGCCCCGGGCAGCCCCAGCATTTT. Its protein is CAISEPGPGQPQHF.

The chain is built from TRBV9 and TRBJ1-3; TRBD1 aligns across 7 bases. After removal of 0 bases from V and 0 bases from J, the junction contained 6 bases not matched to a gene. The germline CDR1 and CDR2 sequences are SGDLS and YYNGEE. The CDR3 runs 17 residues. CDR3 coding DNA: TGTGCCAGCAGCGTAGTGGACAGGCCCACCTCTGGAAACACCATATATTTT. It encodes CASSVVDRPTSGNTIYF.

This chain connects TRBV14 to TRBJ2-3, with D unclear. The CDR3 consists of 12 residues. Per the germline V gene, CDR1 is SGHDN and CDR2 is FVKESK. V lost 5 bases, J lost 0 bases, and 3 bases lay in between. DNA for the CDR3: TGTGCCAGCAGCGACAGCACAGATACGCAGTATTTT. It codes for CASSDSTDTQYF.

In its sample, this clone ranks as medium-sized (0.01 to 0.1%). The chain joins TRBV11-3 to TRBJ2-2; D tentatively fits TRBD1 or TRBD2 (5 bases each). This CDR3 has 14 amino acids. Trimming cost V 5 bases and J 5 bases, with 12 bases left between them. Germline CDR1 reads SGHNT; CDR2 reads YENEEA. The CDR3 sequence is CASSTRDGTGELFF. In DNA, the CDR3 is TGTGCCAGCAGCACCCGGGACGGGACCGGGGAGCTGTTTTTT.

The J gene is TRBJ1-2, the V gene TRBV12-3 or TRBV12-4, with D possibly being TRBD1 (5 bases). This CDR3 spans 13 amino acids. V was pared by 3 bases and J by 8 bases, with 13 bases between. The CDR3 nucleotides read TGTGCCAGCAGTTTTACGGGGCCCCGCGGCTACACCTTC. It specifies CASSFTGPRGYTF.

This clone came up a few times. This sequence joins TRBV19 and TRBJ1-5; D might be TRBD1 (5 bases). Germline CDR1 and CDR2: LNHDA and SQIVND (reference sequence). V was cut by 10 bases and J by 0 bases, with 13 bases left in between. The CDR3 sequence is 14 residues long. For the CDR3, the DNA is TGTGCCACCAGAGACAGCTATAGCAATCAGCCCCAGCATTTT. It specifies CATRDSYSNQPQHF.

The chain is built from TRBV30 and TRBJ2-3; TRBD1 or TRBD2 may be the D gene (5 bases each). Per germline, CDR1 GTSNPN and CDR2 SVGIG (reference sequence). Trimming shortened V by 4 bases and J by 2 bases, and 10 bases separated the two germline ends. This CDR3 is 13 amino acids long. For the CDR3, the DNA is TGTGCCTGGAACCGGGACGCCACAGATACGCAGTATTTT. Translated, it gives CAWNRDATDTQYF.

In this sample, this clone turned up a few times. The chain couples TRBV7-9 to TRBJ1-2; D not resolved. V was shortened by 7 bases and J by 1 base, with 13 bases between the two germline ends. The germline V gene encodes CDR1 SEHNR and CDR2 FQNEAQ (reference sequence). The CDR3 is 14 amino acids. CDR3 residues: CASTQGGFNYGYTF. The DNA for the CDR3 is TGTGCCAGCACCCAAGGTGGATTTAACTATGGCTACACCTTC.

This chain connects TRBV7-7 to TRBJ2-3, with a weak D call TRBD2 (6 bases). The CDR3 contains 13 residues. V was trimmed by 6 bases and J by 2 bases, leaving 9 bases between them. CDR1 and CDR2 from the germline V gene are SSHAT and FNYEAQ (reference sequence). The CDR3 sequence is CASSRDFTDTQYF. The CDR3 coding sequence is TGTGCCAGCAGTCGGGACTTCACAGATACGCAGTATTTT.

The chain employs TRBV6-5 and TRBJ2-7; 10 nucleotides align to TRBD2. Germline loops: CDR1 MNHEY, CDR2 SVGAGI. After removal of 6 bases from V and 9 bases from J, the junction contained 8 bases not matched to a gene. CDR3 length: 13 amino acids. The CDR3, as DNA: TGTGCCAGCAGACACACCGGGACTAGCGCGCAGTACTTC. Translation gives CASRHTGTSAQYF.

The genes are TRBV18 and TRBJ1-5; 7 nucleotides agree with TRBD1. There are 14 residues in the CDR3. V was pared by 6 bases and J by 3 bases, with 5 bases of the junction left unmatched. CDR1 is KGHSH, CDR2 LQKENI, per germline. CDR3 in amino acids: CASSRQGDNQPQHF. The DNA for the CDR3 is TGTGCCAGCTCCCGACAGGGCGACAATCAGCCCCAGCATTTT.

V usage is TRBV19 and J usage is TRBJ2-3; a weak D match, TRBD2 (5 bases). Trimming stripped 3 bases from V and 2 bases from J, with 12 bases between. This CDR3 contains 15 residues. Germline V CDR1 and CDR2: LNHDA, SQIVND (reference sequence). The DNA for the CDR3 is TGTGCCAGTAGTATGGACTCACCGCCCACAGATACGCAGTATTTT. This gives the protein CASSMDSPPTDTQYF. Combining the CDR3 with reference TRBV19 and TRBJ2-3 gives the whole variable domain DGGITQSPKYLFRKEGQNVTLSCEQNLNHDAMYWYRQDPGQGLRLIYYSQIVNDFQKGDIAEGYSVSREKKESFPLTVTSAQKNPTAFYLCASSMDSPPTDTQYFGPGTRLTVL.

This clone was observed a handful of times. The chain has TRBV7-2 and TRBJ2-2, with D possibly TRBD2 on 5 matching bases. Trimming pared 8 bases from V and 6 bases from J, leaving 22 bases between. Germline V gene data show CDR1 as SGHTA and CDR2 as FQGNSA. The CDR3 is made up of 16 amino acids. The CDR3: CASPADGPGNSGELFF. DNA for the CDR3: TGTGCCAGCCCCGCGGATGGGCCGGGGAATTCCGGGGAGCTGTTTTTT.

This sequence joins TRBV3-1 (or the pseudogene TRBV3-2) and TRBJ2-7; 11 bases agree with TRBD1. CDR1 and CDR2 from the germline V gene are LGHDT and YNNKEL (reference sequence). V trimming: 6 bases; J trimming: 5 bases; junction bases outside the gene matches: 9. The CDR3 runs to 15 residues. The CDR3 spells CASRHTGQGVHEQYF. DNA for the CDR3: TGTGCCAGCAGGCACACGGGACAGGGGGTCCACGAGCAGTACTTC.